This TCR beta chain was sequenced for a study of shared clonotypes between healthy human individuals. Study-level background: Researchers assigned three CD4 naive, three CD4 memory, two CD8 naive and one CD8 memory plate to each donor.

Comment on this clone: The antigen is undetermined.

The CDR3 extends over 18 amino acids. The junction had 8 bases not matched to a gene; V was cut back by 4 bases and J by 1 base. Per the germline V gene, CDR1 is SGHVS and CDR2 is FQNEAQ. Findings and caveats of the study: Researchers sampled blood only, noting tissue repertoires likely differ.

Produced via immunoSEQ multiplex PCR; TCRdb's table is partial and in-frame only. In the table there are about 690,000 clones, 90% of which are singletons. V is TRBV7-8 and J is TRBJ2-5; 14 bases agree with TRBD2. The source material was memory CD8+ T cells from PBMCs. The subset is: CD45RO+ cells pooled with CCR7-negative TemRA cells. This clonotype was obtained from a man aged 18 to 29 in good health. Some clones in this sample may be carry-over from other donors' samples. The CDR3 bases are TGTGCCAGCAGCTACAGGGGACTAGCGGGAGTTCGCCAAGAGACCCAGTACTTC. It codes for CASSYRGLAGVRQETQYF.